This TCR beta chain was recorded in a study of T cells in Graves' hyperthyroidism and ophthalmopathy. Exclusion followed for patients with uncontrolled infection, other autoimmune disease, pregnancy or lactation. Clinicians diagnosed patients from clinical symptoms, serum thyroxine and TRAb, thyroid ultrasound and orbital computed tomography. This clonotype was seen ten or more times. Antigen unknown. What was amplified from RNA transcripts were TCR beta CDR3 regions. RT-PCR in the first round (using the HTBI primer set) targeted the TCR CDR3. Via MiXCR, TCRdb re-called the multiplex PCR reads, giving one row per CDR3 protein. The table includes about 560,000 distinct CDR3 sequences, 15% to 18% detected once. Study results and caveats: Most thyroid-expanded clonotypes above 0.001 were also found in blood. Model output signaled ophthalmopathy a median about 6.3 months ahead of onset.

The sequence came from a woman in her twenties or thirties with Graves' hyperthyroidism. The sequenced material came from blood.

In DNA, the CDR3 is TGTGCCAGCAGTTTGGCGGGGTTGGCTGAAGCTTTCTTT. It specifies CASSLAGLAEAFF. The chain joins TRBV12-3 or TRBV12-4 to TRBJ1-1; D is uncertain. Trimming pared 3 bases from V and 6 bases from J, leaving 11 bases between. This CDR3 is 13 amino acids long.